Below are 4 T cell receptor beta chains sequenced from a single sample in a study of spatial heterogeneity in lung cancer. Notes on the study in general: Tumor mutation counts were tracked by expanded intratumoral alpha and beta TCR counts.

These receptors have no identified antigens. MiXCR, run by TCRdb on the 5' RACE reads, gives a single entry per CDR3 protein. This sample has some 2,500 distinct CDR3 sequences; 4.5% to 6% occur once, and the top ten carry 18%. Time point meaning: sample taken at primary tumor resection. Sequenced here: lung tumor tissue, sampled at surgery. Receptor source: a male donor with early-stage non-small cell lung cancer.

By proportion, this clonotype is medium-sized. Found in a library prepared for alpha chains, this beta chain is an off-target read, and its abundance has little meaning. This rearrangement joins TRBV5-6 to TRBJ1-6; 9 nucleotides line up with TRBD1. The CDR3 extends over 15 amino acids. Per germline, CDR1 SGHDT and CDR2 YYEEEE. With V trimmed by 2 bases and J by 10 bases, 7 bases remained unmatched. CDR3 sequence (DNA): TGTGCCAGCAGCTTACGACAGGGGGGGAACTCACCCCTCCACTTT. Amino acid sequence: CASSLRQGGNSPLHF.

This clonotype has at least ten counts. A library made for alpha chains picked up this beta chain off target, so its size means little. This chain uses TRBV10-3 with TRBJ2-5; D is ambiguous. The CDR3 runs 13 residues. Deletions cut 4 bases from V and 2 bases from J, with 8 bases between. Germline V gene lookup returns CDR1 ENHRY and CDR2 SYGVKD. CDR3 sequence: CAISVASQETQYF. CDR3 bases: TGTGCCATCAGTGTGGCGTCACAAGAGACCCAGTACTTC.

This clonotype has at least ten counts. A library made for alpha chains picked up this beta chain off target, so its size means little. This sequence joins TRBV18 and TRBJ2-5; the D is unclear. The length of the CDR3 is 14 residues. V lost 0 bases to trimming and J lost 1 base, with 6 bases between them. Germline V lookup: CDR1 KGHSH, CDR2 LQKENI. Here the CDR3 reads CASSPPTSQETQYF. CDR3 coding DNA: TGTGCCAGCTCACCACCGACTTCCCAAGAGACCCAGTACTTC. The full variable domain, rest sourced from reference TRBV18 and TRBJ2-5, is NAGVMQNPRHLVRRRGQEARLRCSPMKGHSHVYWYRQLPEEGLKFMVYLQKENIIDESGMPKERFSAEFPKEGPSILRIQQVVRGDSAAYFCASSPPTSQETQYFGPGTRLLVL.

Worth noting for this clonotype: A junction boundary mismatches the germline segment, possibly from a read error. Found in a library prepared for alpha chains, this beta chain is an off-target read, and its abundance has little meaning. J is TRBJ1-6 and V is TRBV11-2; TRBD1 aligns across 12 bases. The CDR3 consists of 15 residues. Germline V gene lookup returns CDR1 SGHAT and CDR2 FQNNGV. CDR3 sequence (DNA): TGTGCCAGCAGCCCTTACCTGGGACAGGGGGCACCCCTCCCCTTT. Translation: CASSPYLGQGAPLPF.